This T cell receptor beta chain was sequenced during a study of T cell repertoires in cytomegalovirus infection. Findings and caveats of the study: Based on cumulative public TCR beta family frequency, carriers of CMV plus the relevant HLA were identified.

This clonotype was detected a few times. Its antigen remains unidentified. Germline CDR1 SGHVS, CDR2 FQNEAQ. V was pared by 5 bases and J by 5 bases, with 12 bases between. The CDR3 loop spans 13 amino acids. In TCRdb, the reads were re-called with MiXCR into one record per CDR3 protein. The sample has 650,000 to 850,000 distinct CDR3 sequences, about 28% seen once. Sequences were derived from cultured CD8+ T cells from PBMCs, sampled from culture after CMV antigen stimulation. The rearrangement links TRBV7-8 to TRBJ1-2, with D maybe TRBD1 (5 bases). This clonotype was obtained from a human donor in good health (CMV status not recorded). Some clones in this sample may be carry-over from other donors' samples. The CDR3 spells CASSTRGWYGYTF. For the CDR3, the DNA is TGTGCCAGCAGCACACGGGGGTGGTATGGCTACACCTTC.